The 2 T cell receptor beta chains listed next were all sequenced from one sample in a study of shared clonotypes between healthy human individuals. Produced via immunoSEQ multiplex PCR; TCRdb's table is partial and in-frame only. Of about 1.1 million clones in the sample, more than 75% were seen once. Sequencing was carried out using memory CD4+ T cells from PBMCs. The subset is: CD45RA-negative fraction. These receptors were collected from a man younger than 30 in good health. Some clones in this sample may be carry-over from other donors' samples.

V is TRBV9 and J is TRBJ2-2; TRBD2 agrees at 11 bases. CDR3 length: 16 residues. Germline CDR1 is SGDLS and CDR2 is YYNGEE. V lost 0 bases to trimming and J lost 5 bases; unmatched junction nucleotides: 3. The CDR3 region is CASSVALAGATGELFF. The CDR3 nucleotides are TGTGCCAGCAGCGTAGCACTAGCGGGAGCTACCGGGGAGCTGTTTTTT.

This clone showed up just once. CDR3 protein: CASEAGGVGVYEQYF. In nucleotides, the CDR3 is TGTGCCAGTGAAGCGGGAGGGGTCGGAGTCTACGAGCAGTACTTC. This chain uses TRBV28 with TRBJ2-7; 10 bases align to TRBD2. The V segment lost 9 bases and the J segment 3 bases; nucleotides outside the gene matches: 11. This CDR3 has 15 amino acids. Per germline, CDR1 MDHEN and CDR2 SYDVKM.